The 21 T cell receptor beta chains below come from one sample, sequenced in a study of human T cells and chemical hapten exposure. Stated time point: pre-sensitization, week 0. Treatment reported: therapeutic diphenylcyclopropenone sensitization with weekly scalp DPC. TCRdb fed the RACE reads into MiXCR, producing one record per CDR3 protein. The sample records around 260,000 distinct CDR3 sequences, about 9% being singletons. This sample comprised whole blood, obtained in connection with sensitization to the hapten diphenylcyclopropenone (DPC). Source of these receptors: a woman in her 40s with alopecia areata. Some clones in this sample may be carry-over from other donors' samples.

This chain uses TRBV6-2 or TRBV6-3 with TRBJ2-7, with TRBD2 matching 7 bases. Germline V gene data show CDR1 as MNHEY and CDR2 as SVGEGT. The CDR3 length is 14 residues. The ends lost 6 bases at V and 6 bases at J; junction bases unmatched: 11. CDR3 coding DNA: TGTGCCAGCAGGGATCCGGGACTAACTTCCGAGCAGTACTTC. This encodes CASRDPGLTSEQYF.

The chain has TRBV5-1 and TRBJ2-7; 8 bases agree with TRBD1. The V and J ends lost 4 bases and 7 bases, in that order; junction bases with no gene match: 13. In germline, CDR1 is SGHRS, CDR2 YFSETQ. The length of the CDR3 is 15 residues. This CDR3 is CASSPHQGARGEQYF. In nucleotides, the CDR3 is TGCGCCAGCAGCCCCCACCAGGGGGCAAGAGGGGAGCAGTACTTC.

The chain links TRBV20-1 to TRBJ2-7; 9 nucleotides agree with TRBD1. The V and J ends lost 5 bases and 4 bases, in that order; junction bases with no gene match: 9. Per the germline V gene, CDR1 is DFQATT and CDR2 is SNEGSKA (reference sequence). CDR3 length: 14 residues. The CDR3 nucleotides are TGCAGTGCTCGAGTCGGGACAGGGCCGTACGAGCAGTACTTC. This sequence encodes CSARVGTGPYEQYF.

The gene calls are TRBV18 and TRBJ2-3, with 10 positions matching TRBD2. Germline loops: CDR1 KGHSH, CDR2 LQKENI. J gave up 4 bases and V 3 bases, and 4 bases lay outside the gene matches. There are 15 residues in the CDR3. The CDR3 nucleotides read TGTGCCAGCTCACCTACTAGCGGGACCGCAGATACGCAGTATTTT. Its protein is CASSPTSGTADTQYF.

The CDR3 here is CASSAMGGLPDTQYF. The CDR3 DNA is TGTGCCAGCAGCGCCATGGGCGGGCTTCCAGATACGCAGTATTTT. The chain combines TRBV7-2 with TRBJ2-3; TRBD2 is a possible D gene (5 bases). CDR3 length equals 15 residues. Looked up from germline, CDR1 is SGHTA and CDR2 is FQGNSA. V dropped 5 bases and J dropped 4 bases, with 16 bases sitting between them.

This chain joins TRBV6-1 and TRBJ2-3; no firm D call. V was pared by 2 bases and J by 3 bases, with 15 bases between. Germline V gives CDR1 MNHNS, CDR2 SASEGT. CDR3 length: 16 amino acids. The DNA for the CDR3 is TGTGCCAGCAGTGAATTTGCGCCGGGCGGAACAGATACGCAGTATTTT. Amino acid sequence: CASSEFAPGGTDTQYF.

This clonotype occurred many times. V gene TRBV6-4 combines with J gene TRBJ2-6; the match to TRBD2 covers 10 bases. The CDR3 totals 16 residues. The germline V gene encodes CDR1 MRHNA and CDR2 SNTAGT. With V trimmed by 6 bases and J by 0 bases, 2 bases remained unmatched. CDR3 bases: TGTGCCAGCAGCCGGACTAGCGGCTCTGGGGCCAACGTCCTGACTTTC. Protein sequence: CASSRTSGSGANVLTF.

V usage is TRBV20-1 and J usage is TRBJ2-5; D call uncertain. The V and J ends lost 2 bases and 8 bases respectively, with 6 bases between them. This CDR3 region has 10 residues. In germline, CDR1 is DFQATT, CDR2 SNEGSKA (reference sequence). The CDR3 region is CSARSRTQYF. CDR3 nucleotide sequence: TGCAGTGCTAGAAGTCGAACCCAGTACTTC.

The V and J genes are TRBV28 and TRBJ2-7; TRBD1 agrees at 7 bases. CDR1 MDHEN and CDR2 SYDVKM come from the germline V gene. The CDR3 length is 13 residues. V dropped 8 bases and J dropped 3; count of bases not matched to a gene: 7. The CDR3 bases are TGTGCCAGCGGGATTGGACAGGACTACGAGCAGTACTTC. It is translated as CASGIGQDYEQYF.

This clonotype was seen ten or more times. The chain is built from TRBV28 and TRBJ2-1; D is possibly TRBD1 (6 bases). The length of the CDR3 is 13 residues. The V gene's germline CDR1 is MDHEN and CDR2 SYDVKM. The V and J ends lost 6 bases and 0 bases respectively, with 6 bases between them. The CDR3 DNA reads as TGTGCCAGCAGGGACAGCTCCTACAATGAGCAGTTCTTC. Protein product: CASRDSSYNEQFF. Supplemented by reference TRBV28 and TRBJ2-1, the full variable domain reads DVKVTQSSRYLVKRTGEKVFLECVQDMDHENMFWYRQDPGLGLRLIYFSYDVKMKEKGDIPEGYSVSREKKERFSLILESASTNQTSMYLCASRDSSYNEQFFGPGTRLTVL.

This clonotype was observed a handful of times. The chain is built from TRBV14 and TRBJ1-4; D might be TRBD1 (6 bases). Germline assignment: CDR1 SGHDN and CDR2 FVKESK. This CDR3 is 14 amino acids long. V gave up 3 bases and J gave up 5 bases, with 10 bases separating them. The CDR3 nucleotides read TGTGCCAGCAGCCACGCAGGGGTAAATGAAAAACTGTTTTTT. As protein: CASSHAGVNEKLFF.

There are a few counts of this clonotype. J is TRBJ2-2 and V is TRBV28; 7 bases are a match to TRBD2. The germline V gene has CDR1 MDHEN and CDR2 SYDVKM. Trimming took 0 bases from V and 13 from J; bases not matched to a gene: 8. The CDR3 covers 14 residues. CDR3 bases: TGTGCCAGCAGTTTATGGGGGGACTATGGCGGGCTGTTTTTT. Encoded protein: CASSLWGDYGGLFF.

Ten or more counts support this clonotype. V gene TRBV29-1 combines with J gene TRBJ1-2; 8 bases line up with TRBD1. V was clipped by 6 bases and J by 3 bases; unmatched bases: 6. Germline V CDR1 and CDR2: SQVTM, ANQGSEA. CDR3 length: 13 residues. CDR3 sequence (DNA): TGCAGCGTCCAGGGGGCGCGCGACTATGGCTACACCTTC. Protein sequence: CSVQGARDYGYTF.

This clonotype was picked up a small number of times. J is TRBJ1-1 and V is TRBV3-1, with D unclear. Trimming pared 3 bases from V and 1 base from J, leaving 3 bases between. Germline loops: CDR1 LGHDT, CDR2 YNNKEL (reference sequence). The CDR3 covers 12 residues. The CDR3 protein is CASSQTNTEAFF. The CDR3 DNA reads TGTGCCAGCAGCCAGACGAACACTGAAGCTTTCTTT.

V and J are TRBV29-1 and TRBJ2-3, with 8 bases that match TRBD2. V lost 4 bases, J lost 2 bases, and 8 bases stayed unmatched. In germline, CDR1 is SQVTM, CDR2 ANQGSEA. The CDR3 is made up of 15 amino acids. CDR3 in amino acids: CSVAMASGPTDTQYF. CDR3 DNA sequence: TGCAGCGTTGCCATGGCTAGCGGGCCCACAGATACGCAGTATTTT.

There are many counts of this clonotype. This CDR3 reads CASSGARYNEQFF. CDR3 DNA: TGTGCCAGCAGTGGGGCGCGGTACAATGAGCAGTTCTTC. The V and J genes are TRBV11-1 and TRBJ2-1; D possibly corresponds to TRBD1 (5 bases). This CDR3 region has 13 residues. Trimming stripped 6 bases from V and 4 bases from J, with 10 bases between. Germline V CDR1 and CDR2: SGHAT, FQDESV (reference sequence).

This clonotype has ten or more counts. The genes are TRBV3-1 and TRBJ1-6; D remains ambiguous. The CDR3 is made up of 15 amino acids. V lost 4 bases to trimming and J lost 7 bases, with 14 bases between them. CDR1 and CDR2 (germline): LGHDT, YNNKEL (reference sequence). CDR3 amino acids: CASSPRGSRNSPLHF. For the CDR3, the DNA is TGTGCCAGCAGCCCCCGAGGTAGCAGGAATTCACCCCTCCACTTT.

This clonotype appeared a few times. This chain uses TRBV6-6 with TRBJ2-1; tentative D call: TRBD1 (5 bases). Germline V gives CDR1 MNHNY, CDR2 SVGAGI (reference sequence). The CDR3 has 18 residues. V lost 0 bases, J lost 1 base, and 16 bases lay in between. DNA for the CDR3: TGTGCCAGCAGTTACTCGTTCGTTGGGGCAGGGTCCTACAATGAGCAGTTCTTC. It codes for CASSYSFVGAGSYNEQFF.

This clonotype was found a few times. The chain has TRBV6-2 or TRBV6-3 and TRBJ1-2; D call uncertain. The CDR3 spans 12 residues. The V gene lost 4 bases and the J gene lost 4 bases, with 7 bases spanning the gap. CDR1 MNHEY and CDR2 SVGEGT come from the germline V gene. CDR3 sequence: CASSWQVYGYTF. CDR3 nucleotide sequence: TGTGCCAGCAGTTGGCAGGTCTATGGCTACACCTTC.

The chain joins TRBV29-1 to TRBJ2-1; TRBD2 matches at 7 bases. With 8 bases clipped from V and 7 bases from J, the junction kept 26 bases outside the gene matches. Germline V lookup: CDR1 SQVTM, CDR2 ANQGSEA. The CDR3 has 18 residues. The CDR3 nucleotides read TGCAGCATCTGGGAGGGAATAGCGATCAGACAAGATAGGAATGAGCAGTTCTTC. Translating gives CSIWEGIAIRQDRNEQFF.

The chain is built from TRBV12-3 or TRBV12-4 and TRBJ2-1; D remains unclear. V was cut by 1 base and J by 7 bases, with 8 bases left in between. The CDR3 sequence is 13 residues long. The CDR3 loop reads CASSLGGGNEQFF. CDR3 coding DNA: TGTGCCAGCAGTTTAGGAGGTGGAAATGAGCAGTTCTTC.